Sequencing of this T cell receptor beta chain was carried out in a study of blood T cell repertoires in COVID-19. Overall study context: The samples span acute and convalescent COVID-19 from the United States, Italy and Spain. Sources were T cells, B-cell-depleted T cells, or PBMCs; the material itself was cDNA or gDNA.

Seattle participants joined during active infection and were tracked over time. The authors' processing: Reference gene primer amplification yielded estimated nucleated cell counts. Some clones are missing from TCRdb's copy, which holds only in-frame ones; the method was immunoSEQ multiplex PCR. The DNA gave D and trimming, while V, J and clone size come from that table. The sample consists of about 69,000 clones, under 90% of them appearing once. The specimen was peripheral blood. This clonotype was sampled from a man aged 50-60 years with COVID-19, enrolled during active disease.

The CDR3 sequence: CASSLRLVSYNEQFF. The CDR3 region has the DNA TGTGCCAGCAGCCTACGTCTGGTCTCCTACAATGAGCAGTTCTTC. J is TRBJ2-1 and V is TRBV27; no firm D call. V shed 6 bases and J shed 0 bases, with 12 bases lying between them. The CDR3 sequence is 15 residues long. CDR1 is MNHEY, CDR2 SMNVEV, per germline (reference sequence).